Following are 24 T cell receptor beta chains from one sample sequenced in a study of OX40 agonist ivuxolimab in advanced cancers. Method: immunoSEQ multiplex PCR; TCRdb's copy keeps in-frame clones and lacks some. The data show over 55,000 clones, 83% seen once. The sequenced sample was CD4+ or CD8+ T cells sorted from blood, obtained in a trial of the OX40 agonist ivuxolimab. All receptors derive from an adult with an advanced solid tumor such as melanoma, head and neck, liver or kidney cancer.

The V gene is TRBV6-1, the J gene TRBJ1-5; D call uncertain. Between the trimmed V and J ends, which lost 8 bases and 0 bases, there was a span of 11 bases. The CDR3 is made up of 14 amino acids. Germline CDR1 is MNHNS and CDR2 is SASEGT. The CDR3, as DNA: TGTGCCAGCGAGGCATTAGGTAGCAATCAGCCCCAGCATTTT. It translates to CASEALGSNQPQHF.

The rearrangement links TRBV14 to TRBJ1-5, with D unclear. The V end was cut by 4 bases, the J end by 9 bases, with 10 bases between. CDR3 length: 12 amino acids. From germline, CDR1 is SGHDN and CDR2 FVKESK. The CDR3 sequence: CASSRPFGPQHF. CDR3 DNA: TGTGCCAGCAGCCGACCTTTTGGGCCCCAGCATTTT. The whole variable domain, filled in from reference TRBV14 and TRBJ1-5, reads EAGVTQFPSHSVIEKGQTVTLRCDPISGHDNLYWYRRVMGKEIKFLLHFVKESKQDESGMPNNRFLAERTGGTYSTLKVQPAELEDSGVYFCASSRPFGPQHFGDGTRLSIL.

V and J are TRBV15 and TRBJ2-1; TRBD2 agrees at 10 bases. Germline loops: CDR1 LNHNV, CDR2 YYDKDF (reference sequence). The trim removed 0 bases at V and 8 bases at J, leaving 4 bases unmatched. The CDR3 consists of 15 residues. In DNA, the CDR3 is TGTGCCACCAGCAGAGAAGTGCTAGCGGGGGATGAGCAGTTCTTC. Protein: CATSREVLAGDEQFF. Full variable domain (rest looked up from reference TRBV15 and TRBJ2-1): DAMVIQNPRYQVTQFGKPVTLSCSQTLNHNVMYWYQQKSSQAPKLLFHYYDKDFNNEADTPDNFQSRRPNTSFCFLDIRSPGLGDTAMYLCATSREVLAGDEQFFGPGTRLTVL.

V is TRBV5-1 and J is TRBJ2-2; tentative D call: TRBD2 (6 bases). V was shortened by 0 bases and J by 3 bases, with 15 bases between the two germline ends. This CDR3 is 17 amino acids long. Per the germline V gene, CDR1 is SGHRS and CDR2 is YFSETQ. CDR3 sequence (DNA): TGCGCCAGCAGCTTGGTCTGGGGTAGCGGTTACACCGGGGAGCTGTTTTTT. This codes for CASSLVWGSGYTGELFF.

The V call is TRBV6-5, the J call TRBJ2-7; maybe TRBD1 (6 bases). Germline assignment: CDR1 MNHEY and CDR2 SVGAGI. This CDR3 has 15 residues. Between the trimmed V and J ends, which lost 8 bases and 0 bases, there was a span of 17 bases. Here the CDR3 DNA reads TGTGCCAGCGACCCGGACCGGGACAACTCCTACGAGCAGTACTTC. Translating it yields CASDPDRDNSYEQYF.

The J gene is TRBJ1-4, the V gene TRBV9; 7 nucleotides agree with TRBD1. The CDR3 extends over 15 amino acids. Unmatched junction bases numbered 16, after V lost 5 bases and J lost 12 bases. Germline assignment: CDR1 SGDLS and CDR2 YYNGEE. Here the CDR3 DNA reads TGTGCCAGCAGTCAAACACAGGGGAACAGGGAAGAACTGTTTTTT. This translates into CASSQTQGNREELFF. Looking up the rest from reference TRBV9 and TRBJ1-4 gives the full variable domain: DSGVTQTPKHLITATGQRVTLRCSPRSGDLSVYWYQQSLDQGLQFLIQYYNGEERAKGNILERFSAQQFPDLHSELNLSSLELGDSALYFCASSQTQGNREELFFGSGTQLSVL.

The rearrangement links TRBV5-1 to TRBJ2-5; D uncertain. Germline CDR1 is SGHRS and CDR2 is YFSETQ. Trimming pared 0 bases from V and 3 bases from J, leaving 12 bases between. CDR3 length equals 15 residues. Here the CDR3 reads CASSLGGSKEETQYF. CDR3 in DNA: TGCGCCAGCAGCTTGGGGGGTAGCAAGGAAGAGACCCAGTACTTC.

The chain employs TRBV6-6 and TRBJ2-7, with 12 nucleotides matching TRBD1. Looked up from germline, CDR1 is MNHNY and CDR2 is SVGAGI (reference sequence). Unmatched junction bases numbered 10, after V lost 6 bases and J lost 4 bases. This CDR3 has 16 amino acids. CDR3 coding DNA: TGTGCCAGCAGCCTTCGGGGACAGGGGGCGGGATACGAGCAGTACTTC. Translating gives CASSLRGQGAGYEQYF.

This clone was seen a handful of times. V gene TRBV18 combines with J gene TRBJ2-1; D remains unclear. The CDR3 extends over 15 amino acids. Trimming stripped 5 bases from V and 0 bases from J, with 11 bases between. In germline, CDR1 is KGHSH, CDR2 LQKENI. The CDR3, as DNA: TGTGCCAGCTCAGAAGGACGCAGCTCCTACAATGAGCAGTTCTTC. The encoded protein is CASSEGRSSYNEQFF.

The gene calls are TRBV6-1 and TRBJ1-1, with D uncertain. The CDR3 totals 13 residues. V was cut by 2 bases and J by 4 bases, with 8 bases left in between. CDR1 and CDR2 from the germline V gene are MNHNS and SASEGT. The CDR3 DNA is TGTGCCAGCAGTGAACTTCGTAGCACTGAAGCTTTCTTT. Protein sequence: CASSELRSTEAFF.

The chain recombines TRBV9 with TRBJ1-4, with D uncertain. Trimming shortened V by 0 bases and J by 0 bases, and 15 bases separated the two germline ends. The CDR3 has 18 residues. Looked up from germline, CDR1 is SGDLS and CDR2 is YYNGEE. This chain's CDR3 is CASSVGLRVGATNEKLFF. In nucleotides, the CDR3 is TGTGCCAGCAGCGTAGGGCTGAGGGTCGGGGCAACTAATGAAAAACTGTTTTTT.

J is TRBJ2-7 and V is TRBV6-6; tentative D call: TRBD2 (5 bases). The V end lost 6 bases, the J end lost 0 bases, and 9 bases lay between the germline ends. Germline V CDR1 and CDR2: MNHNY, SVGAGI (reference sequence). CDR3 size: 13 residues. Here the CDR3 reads CASRRAASYEQYF. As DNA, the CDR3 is TGTGCCAGCAGGCGGGCGGCCTCCTACGAGCAGTACTTC.

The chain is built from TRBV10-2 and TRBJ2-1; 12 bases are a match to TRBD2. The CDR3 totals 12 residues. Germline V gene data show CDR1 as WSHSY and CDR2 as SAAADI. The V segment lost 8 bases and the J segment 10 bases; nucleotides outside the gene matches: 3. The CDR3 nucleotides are TGCGCCAGCGTAACTAGCGGGGGGGAGCAGTTCTTC. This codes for CASVTSGGEQFF.

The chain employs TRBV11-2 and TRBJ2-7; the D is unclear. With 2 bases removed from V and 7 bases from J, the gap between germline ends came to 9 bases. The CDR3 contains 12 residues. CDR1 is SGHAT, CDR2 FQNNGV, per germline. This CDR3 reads CASSLNRLEQYF. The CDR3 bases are TGTGCCAGCAGCTTAAACCGGCTGGAGCAGTACTTC.

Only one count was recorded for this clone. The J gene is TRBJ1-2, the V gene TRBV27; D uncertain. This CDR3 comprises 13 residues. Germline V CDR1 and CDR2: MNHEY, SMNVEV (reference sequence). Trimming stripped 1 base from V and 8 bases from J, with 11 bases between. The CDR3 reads CASSLFSVGGYTF. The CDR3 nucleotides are TGTGCCAGCAGTTTATTCAGCGTTGGGGGCTACACCTTC.

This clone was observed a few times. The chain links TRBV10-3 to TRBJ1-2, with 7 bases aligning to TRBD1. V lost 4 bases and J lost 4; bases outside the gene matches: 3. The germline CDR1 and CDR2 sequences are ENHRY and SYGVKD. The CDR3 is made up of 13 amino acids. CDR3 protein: CAISGGGPYGYTF. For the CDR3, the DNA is TGTGCCATCAGTGGAGGGGGCCCCTATGGCTACACCTTC.

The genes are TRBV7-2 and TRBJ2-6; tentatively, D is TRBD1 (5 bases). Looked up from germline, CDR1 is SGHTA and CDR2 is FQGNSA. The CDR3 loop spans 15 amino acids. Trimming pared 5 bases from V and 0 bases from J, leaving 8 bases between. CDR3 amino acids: CASSLDSSGANVLTF. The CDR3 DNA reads TGTGCCAGCAGCCTCGACAGCTCTGGGGCCAACGTCCTGACTTTC.

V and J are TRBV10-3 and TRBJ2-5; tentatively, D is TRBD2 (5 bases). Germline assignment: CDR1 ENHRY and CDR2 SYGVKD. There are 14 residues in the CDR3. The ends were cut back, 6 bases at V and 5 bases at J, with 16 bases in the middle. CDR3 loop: CAISGTGKGETQYF. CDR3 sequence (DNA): TGTGCCATCAGCGGAACCGGGAAGGGCGAGACCCAGTACTTC.

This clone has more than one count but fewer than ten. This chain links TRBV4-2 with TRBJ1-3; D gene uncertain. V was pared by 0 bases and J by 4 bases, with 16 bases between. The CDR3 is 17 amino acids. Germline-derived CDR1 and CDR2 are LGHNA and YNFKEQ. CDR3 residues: CASSQDLGRSRGNTIYF. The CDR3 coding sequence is TGTGCCAGCAGCCAAGATCTCGGCAGGTCTAGGGGAAACACCATATATTTT.

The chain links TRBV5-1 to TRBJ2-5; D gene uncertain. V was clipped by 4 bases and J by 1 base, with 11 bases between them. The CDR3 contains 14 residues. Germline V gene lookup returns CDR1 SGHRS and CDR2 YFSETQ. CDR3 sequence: CASSPGSTQETQYF. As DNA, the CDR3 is TGCGCCAGCAGCCCAGGATCGACCCAAGAGACCCAGTACTTC.

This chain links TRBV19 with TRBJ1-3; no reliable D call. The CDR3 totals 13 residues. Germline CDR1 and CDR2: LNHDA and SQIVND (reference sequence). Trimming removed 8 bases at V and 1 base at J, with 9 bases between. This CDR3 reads CASEEGSGNTIYF. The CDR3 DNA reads TGTGCCAGTGAAGAGGGTTCTGGAAACACCATATATTTT.

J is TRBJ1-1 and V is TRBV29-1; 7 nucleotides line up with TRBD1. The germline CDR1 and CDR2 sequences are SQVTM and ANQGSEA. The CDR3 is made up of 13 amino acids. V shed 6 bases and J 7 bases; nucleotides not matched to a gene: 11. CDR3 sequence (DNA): TGCAGCGTAACGCCTCAACAGGGGAGTGAAGCTTTCTTT. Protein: CSVTPQQGSEAFF.

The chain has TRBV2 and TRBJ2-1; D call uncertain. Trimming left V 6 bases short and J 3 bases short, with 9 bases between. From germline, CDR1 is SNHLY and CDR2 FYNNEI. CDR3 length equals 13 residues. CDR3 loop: CASSGVGYNEQFF. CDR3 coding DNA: TGTGCCAGCAGCGGAGTGGGCTACAATGAGCAGTTCTTC.

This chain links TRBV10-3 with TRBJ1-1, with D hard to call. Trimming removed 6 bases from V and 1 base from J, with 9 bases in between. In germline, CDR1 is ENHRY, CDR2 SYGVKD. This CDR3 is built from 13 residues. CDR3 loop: CAISGQQNTEAFF. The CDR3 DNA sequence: TGTGCCATCAGCGGGCAGCAGAACACTGAAGCTTTCTTT.